Sequencing of this TCR beta chain was carried out in a study of cytomegalovirus exposure and HLA in healthy donors. From germline, CDR1 is SGHVS and CDR2 FQNEAQ. V was shortened by 11 bases and J by 8 bases, with 24 bases between the two germline ends. The CDR3 sequence is 14 residues long. PCR used 60 Vbeta primers and 13 Jbeta primers. Libraries were prepared by immunoSEQ multiplex PCR; TCRdb keeps only in-frame clonotypes and omits some of them. The sample records 55,000 to 65,000 clones, over 60% being singletons. The clonotype was recovered from a young man in good health and CMV-seropositive. The sequencing input was PBMCs. The rearrangement uses TRBV7-8 and TRBJ1-2; TRBD1 might be the D (6 bases). The CDR3 sequence: CAVPSVEKQGGYTF. The CDR3 DNA is TGTGCCGTACCTTCAGTAGAGAAACAGGGAGGCTACACCTTC.